The 21 T cell receptor beta chains reported below all come from one sample, sequenced in a study of blood T cell repertoires in COVID-19. Repertoires were generated with immunoSEQ multiplex PCR, while TCRdb's copy carries only in-frame clones and drops some. This sample has around 80,000 clones, with around 80% found just once. The sequenced material came from peripheral blood. The receptors were gathered from a man aged 80 or over with acute or convalescent COVID-19.

Comments on this clone: At the DNA level, this CDR3 is encoded by other sequences in the same sample as well. The chain joins TRBV19 to TRBJ1-2; D may be TRBD1 (6 bases). Germline-derived CDR1 and CDR2 are LNHDA and SQIVND (reference sequence). The CDR3 has 15 amino acids. V dropped 0 bases and J dropped 5 bases, with 13 bases sitting between them. In DNA, the CDR3 is TGTGCCAGTAGTATAGACGGGGGGGCTAGGTATGGCTACACCTTC. It specifies CASSIDGGARYGYTF.

This chain uses TRBV5-4 with TRBJ1-2; D perhaps matches TRBD1 (5 bases). Germline CDR1 SGHNT, CDR2 YYREEE (reference sequence). The CDR3 runs to 14 residues. The V gene lost 5 bases and the J gene lost 2 bases, with 13 bases spanning the gap. CDR3 region: CASRMPGSNYGYTF. CDR3 nucleotide sequence: TGTGCCAGCAGGATGCCAGGGTCCAACTATGGCTACACCTTC.

The chain links TRBV21-1 to TRBJ1-2; TRBD1, as called in the table, went unchecked against the DNA. TRBV21-1 is classified as a pseudogene. This CDR3 has 17 amino acids. For the CDR3, the DNA is TGTGCCAGCAGCTCTGGCGATCCCGGGACAGGGATTTATGGCTACACCTTC. Translating it yields CASSSGDPGTGIYGYTF.

This sequence joins TRBV7-9 and TRBJ1-3, with a tentative D call TRBD1 (5 bases). This CDR3 is built from 15 residues. From germline, CDR1 is SEHNR and CDR2 FQNEAQ (reference sequence). The ends were cut back, 5 bases at V and 0 bases at J, with 11 bases in the middle. In nucleotides, the CDR3 is TGTGCCAGCAGCGCCCCAGGGATCTCTGGAAACACCATATATTTT. Its translation: CASSAPGISGNTIYF.

The CDR3 DNA follows: TGTGCCAGCAGATTGACTAGCGGGGGGGCCAATGAGCAGTTCTTC. It codes for CASRLTSGGANEQFF. The chain has TRBV2 and TRBJ2-1; 14 nucleotides align to TRBD2. The CDR3 runs 15 residues. The germline V gene has CDR1 SNHLY and CDR2 FYNNEI. V lost 6 bases, J lost 6 bases, and 4 bases stayed unmatched. The full variable domain, its missing parts supplied by reference TRBV2 and TRBJ2-1, is EPEVTQTPSHQVTQMGQEVILRCVPISNHLYFYWYRQILGQKVEFLVSFYNNEISEKSEIFDDQFSVERPDGSNFTLKIRSTKLEDSAMYFCASRLTSGGANEQFFGPGTRLTVL.

The chain combines TRBV6-5 with TRBJ2-1; 8 bases fit TRBD1. The CDR3 is 13 amino acids. J lost 8 bases, V lost 6 bases, and 6 bases had no gene match. Germline-derived CDR1 and CDR2 are MNHEY and SVGAGI. CDR3 coding DNA: TGTGCCAGCAGCACAGGGGGTTACGATGAGCAGTTCTTC. This translates into CASSTGGYDEQFF.

The rearrangement joins TRBV7-2 to TRBJ2-5; 10 bases agree with TRBD2. The CDR3 sequence is 16 residues long. Germline CDR1 reads SGHTA; CDR2 reads FQGNSA. Unmatched junction bases numbered 11, after V lost 5 bases and J lost 5 bases. The CDR3 is CASSTRAGGPGETQYF. The CDR3 DNA reads TGTGCCAGCAGCACCCGAGCGGGGGGGCCGGGGGAGACCCAGTACTTC.

The chain combines TRBV9 with TRBJ2-1; 10 bases match TRBD1. This CDR3 is 19 amino acids long. Per the germline V gene, CDR1 is SGDLS and CDR2 is YYNGEE. Losses at the gene ends were 3 bases for V and 0 bases for J; bases not matched to a gene: 12. CDR3 residues: CASSGAGTGALSSYNEQFF. As DNA, the CDR3 is TGTGCCAGCAGCGGAGCCGGGACAGGGGCCCTGAGCTCCTACAATGAGCAGTTCTTC.

This clone was seen a single time. This rearrangement joins TRBV5-6 to TRBJ2-7; tentatively, D is TRBD1 (6 bases). Germline V gives CDR1 SGHDT, CDR2 YYEEEE. The CDR3 is 14 amino acids. V was pared by 0 bases and J by 3 bases, with 10 bases between. This CDR3 reads CASSLGGHFYEQYF. CDR3 in DNA: TGTGCCAGCAGCTTGGGGGGGCATTTCTACGAGCAGTACTTC.

This rearrangement joins TRBV9 to TRBJ1-3, with D perhaps TRBD1 (6 bases). Germline loops: CDR1 SGDLS, CDR2 YYNGEE. V was pared by 6 bases and J by 10 bases, with 14 bases between. The CDR3 runs 12 residues. CDR3 loop: CASMGQDRTIYF. The DNA of the CDR3 is TGTGCCAGCATGGGGCAAGACAGGACCATATATTTT.

This clone was observed at least ten times. V gene TRBV6-5 combines with J gene TRBJ1-1; 8 positions match TRBD1. CDR1 is MNHEY, CDR2 SVGAGI, per germline. The CDR3 spans 13 residues. After removal of 6 bases from V and 1 base from J, the junction contained 1 base not matched to a gene. Written as DNA, the CDR3 is TGTGCCAGCAGGGACAGGGAGAACACTGAAGCTTTCTTT. The encoded protein is CASRDRENTEAFF.

In the case of this clone: This CDR3 is also generated by other DNA sequences in the sample. This chain uses TRBV6-5 with TRBJ2-7, with 10 bases aligning to TRBD1. The CDR3 contains 15 residues. Trimming at V came to 2 bases and at J to 1 base, leaving 2 bases not matched to a gene. Germline V gene lookup returns CDR1 MNHEY and CDR2 SVGAGI. The chain's CDR3 is CASSYRDRGSYEQYF. The CDR3 DNA follows: TGTGCCAGCAGTTACCGGGACAGGGGATCCTACGAGCAGTACTTC.

This rearrangement joins TRBV5-1 to TRBJ2-7; D not resolved. The CDR3 length is 12 residues. The germline V gene encodes CDR1 SGHRS and CDR2 YFSETQ. V lost 1 base, J lost 6 bases, and 8 bases lay in between. The CDR3 loop reads CASSLSQSEQYF. CDR3 DNA: TGCGCCAGCAGCTTGTCACAAAGCGAGCAGTACTTC.

This clone was picked up one time. The chain employs TRBV5-6 and TRBJ1-1; D may be TRBD1 (5 bases). The germline V gene encodes CDR1 SGHDT and CDR2 YYEEEE. V was pared by 4 bases and J by 4 bases, with 20 bases between. The CDR3 has 16 amino acids. As DNA, the CDR3 is TGTGCCAGCAGCAAAATCCGGGGGACTCGCGGCACTGAAGCTTTCTTT. This encodes CASSKIRGTRGTEAFF.

V and J are TRBV21-1 and TRBJ1-1; the table gives TRBD1 as D, unverified against the DNA. TRBV21-1 is tagged as a pseudogene. The CDR3 sequence is 15 residues long. For the CDR3, the DNA is TGTGCCAGCAGCATACCCGACAGGGGTGGCACTGAAGCTTTCTTT. Amino acids: CASSIPDRGGTEAFF.

J is TRBJ2-1 and V is TRBV5-1; TRBD1 aligns across 7 bases. The germline CDR1 and CDR2 sequences are SGHRS and YFSETQ. After removal of 2 bases from V and 6 bases from J, the junction contained 5 bases not matched to a gene. There are 14 residues in the CDR3. DNA of the CDR3: TGCGCCAGCAGCTTACCTGACAGGGTCAATGAGCAGTTCTTC. Its translation: CASSLPDRVNEQFF.

This clone was seen only a few times. The V call is TRBV6-5, the J call TRBJ2-7; 7 nucleotides agree with TRBD1. The CDR3 spans 14 residues. From germline, CDR1 is MNHEY and CDR2 SVGAGI. With 7 bases clipped from V and 2 bases from J, the junction kept 8 bases outside the gene matches. The DNA of the CDR3 is TGTGCCAGCACCAAACTTGGACAGGCCTACGAGCAGTACTTC. Its translation: CASTKLGQAYEQYF.

This chain links TRBV18 with TRBJ1-1; 8 nucleotides match TRBD1. Trimming at V came to 6 bases and at J to 0 bases, leaving 9 bases not matched to a gene. The CDR3 is 16 residues long. Looked up from germline, CDR1 is KGHSH and CDR2 is LQKENI. The CDR3 bases are TGTGCCAGCTCCGATGACAGGGGTACAATGAACACTGAAGCTTTCTTT. It yields the protein CASSDDRGTMNTEAFF.

The gene calls are TRBV6-5 and TRBJ2-5; tentatively, D is TRBD1 (6 bases). V was shortened by 8 bases and J by 5 bases, with 15 bases between the two germline ends. Germline V gene sequence: CDR1 MNHEY, CDR2 SVGAGI. The CDR3 totals 13 residues. The CDR3 here is CASCQDRGETQYF. The CDR3 DNA is TGTGCCAGCTGCCAGGACAGAGGCGAGACCCAGTACTTC.

V and J are TRBV5-1 and TRBJ1-1; 7 positions agree with TRBD1. Germline values: CDR1 SGHRS, CDR2 YFSETQ. V was clipped by 4 bases and J by 0 bases; unmatched bases: 6. The CDR3 extends over 15 amino acids. The CDR3 reads CASSPPDRVNTEAFF. The CDR3 region has the DNA TGCGCCAGCAGCCCCCCAGACAGGGTGAACACTGAAGCTTTCTTT.

The chain uses TRBV15 and TRBJ1-2; the D gene is possibly TRBD1 (6 bases). This CDR3 has 15 residues. The germline V gene has CDR1 LNHNV and CDR2 YYDKDF (reference sequence). Between the trimmed V and J ends, which lost 0 bases and 0 bases, there was a span of 8 bases. CDR3 DNA: TGTGCCACCAGCAGAGATCCAGGGGCTAACTATGGCTACACCTTC. Encoded protein: CATSRDPGANYGYTF. The whole variable domain, filled in from reference TRBV15 and TRBJ1-2, reads DAMVIQNPRYQVTQFGKPVTLSCSQTLNHNVMYWYQQKSSQAPKLLFHYYDKDFNNEADTPDNFQSRRPNTSFCFLDIRSPGLGDTAMYLCATSRDPGANYGYTFGSGTRLTVV.